This TCR beta chain came from a study of CD8 T cells in Susac syndrome (dated by TCRdb to the late 2010s). Background for the entire study: The study used repertoire sequencing to test whether antigen drove CD8+ T cell activation and differentiation in Susac syndrome.

Findings and caveats that apply to the study as a whole: The study acknowledged that relatively few individuals were included in the TCR sequencing and HLA analysis.

A remark on this clonotype: Its antigen remains unidentified. Within one base of it there is no much larger clone, and no base qualities were kept.

From V the trimming removes 3 bases and from J it removes 8 bases, while the gene matches leave 9 bases of the junction unaccounted for. From cysteine to phenylalanine, the CDR3 is 16 amino acids long. Only the CDR3 DNA is retained, 48 bases long and in frame from the first base. CDR1 and CDR2, looked up from the germline V gene, are SGHDN and FVKESK. High-throughput TCR beta sequencing profiled peripheral blood CD8+ and CD4+ T cells from healthy donors, Susac syndrome patients and multiple sclerosis patients. The multiple sclerosis controls were treatment-naive patients whose relapsing-remitting disease, either stable or active, fulfilled the revised McDonald criteria. CD8+ TEMRA cells were enriched by FACS, while bulk CD8+ and CD4+ T cells were purified by magnetic negative isolation. Blood was collected in EDTA tubes and processed within 24 hours, with PBMCs isolated through density gradient centrifugation. PBMCs intended for TCR sequencing were frozen in liquid nitrogen and were later thawed in a 37 degrees C water bath. The sorted or isolated CD4+, CD8+ and CD8+ TEMRA cells reached a purity of at least 90%.

RNA was extracted with the RNeasy kit and about 0.5 to 1 ug was reverse transcribed using random hexamers. The immunoSEQ multiplex PCR assay, covering 54 Vbeta and 13 Jbeta segments, was used to amplify TCR beta CDR3 regions. To correct PCR amplification bias, a synthetic template baseline was used for both primer optimization and computational correction. Concerning the study's data processing: Reads were assigned to V, D and J genes according to IMGT and analyzed in immunoSEQ Analyzer, with only productive sequences retained. Clonality was computed as one minus Shannon entropy normalized by log2 of the number of productive unique sequences. For each patient and control, public and private clones were evaluated among the 100 most prevalent clones. Clones were defined as Susac-specific if absent from the healthy and MS cohorts, from more than 900 published viral clones and from other ImmuneACCESS disease sequences. Using fastp at Q25 and MiXCR, TCRdb reprocessed the public reads and kept productive beta chains. Entries are consolidated by CDR3 protein sequence, retaining the most common genes and DNA. TCRdb assigned the V and J calls; the authors' analysis was not used. The sample table records about 210,000 distinct CDR3 sequences; 95% of these occur just once. Roughly 0.1% of the sample lies in the top ten.

This sequence uses TRBV14 and TRBJ2-1; a stretch of 11 junction bases matches TRBD2. The sample taken for sequencing was CD4+ T cells from PBMCs. The receptor comes from a human donor with multiple sclerosis. The DNA is TGTGCCAGCAGCCAGGGAGGACTAGCGGGTTCTTATGAGCAGTTCTTC. Its translation is CASSQGGLAGSYEQFF.